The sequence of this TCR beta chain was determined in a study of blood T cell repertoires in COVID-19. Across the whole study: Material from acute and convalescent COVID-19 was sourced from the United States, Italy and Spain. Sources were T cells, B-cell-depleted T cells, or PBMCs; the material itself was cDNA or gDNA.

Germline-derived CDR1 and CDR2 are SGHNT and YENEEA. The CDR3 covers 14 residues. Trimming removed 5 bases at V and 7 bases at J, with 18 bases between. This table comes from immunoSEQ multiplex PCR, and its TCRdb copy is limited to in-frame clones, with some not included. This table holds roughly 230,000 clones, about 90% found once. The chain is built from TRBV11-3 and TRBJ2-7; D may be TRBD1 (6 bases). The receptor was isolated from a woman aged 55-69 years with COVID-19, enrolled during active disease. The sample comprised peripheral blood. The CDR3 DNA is TGTGCCAGCAGCCCAGGGGACAAACTGGGAGAGCAGTACTTC. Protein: CASSPGDKLGEQYF.